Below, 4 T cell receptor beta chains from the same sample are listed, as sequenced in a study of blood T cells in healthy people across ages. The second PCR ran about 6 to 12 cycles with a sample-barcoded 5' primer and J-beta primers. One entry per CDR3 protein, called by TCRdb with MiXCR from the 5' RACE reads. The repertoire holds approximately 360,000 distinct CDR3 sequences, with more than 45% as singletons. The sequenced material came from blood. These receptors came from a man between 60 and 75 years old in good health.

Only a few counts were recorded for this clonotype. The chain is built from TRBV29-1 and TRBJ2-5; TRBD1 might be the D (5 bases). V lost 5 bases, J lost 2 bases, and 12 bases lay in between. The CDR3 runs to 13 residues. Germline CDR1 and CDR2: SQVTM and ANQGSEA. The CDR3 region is CSVISGNQETQYF. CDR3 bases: TGCAGCGTTATCTCAGGGAATCAAGAGACCCAGTACTTC.

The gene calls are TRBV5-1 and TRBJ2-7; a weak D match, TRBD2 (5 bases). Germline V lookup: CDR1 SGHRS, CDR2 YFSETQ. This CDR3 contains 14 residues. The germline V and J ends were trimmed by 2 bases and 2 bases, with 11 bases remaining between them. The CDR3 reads CASSFMTNTYEQYF. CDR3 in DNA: TGCGCCAGCAGCTTCATGACTAATACCTACGAGCAGTACTTC.

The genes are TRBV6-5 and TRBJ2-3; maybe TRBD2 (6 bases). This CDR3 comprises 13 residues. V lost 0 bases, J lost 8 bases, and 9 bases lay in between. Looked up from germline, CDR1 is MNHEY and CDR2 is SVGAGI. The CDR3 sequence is CASSYSGEATQYF. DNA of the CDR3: TGTGCCAGCAGTTACTCGGGGGAGGCTACGCAGTATTTT.

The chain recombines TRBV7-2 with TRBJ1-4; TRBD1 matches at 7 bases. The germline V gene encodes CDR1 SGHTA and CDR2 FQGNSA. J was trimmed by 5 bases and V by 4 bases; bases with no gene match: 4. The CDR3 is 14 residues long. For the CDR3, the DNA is TGTGCCAGCAGCTCCCGGGACAGAAATGAAAAACTGTTTTTT. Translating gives CASSSRDRNEKLFF. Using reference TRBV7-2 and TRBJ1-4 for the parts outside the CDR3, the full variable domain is GAGVSQSPSNKVTEKGKDVELRCDPISGHTALYWYRQSLGQGLEFLIYFQGNSAPDKSGLPSDRFSAERTGGSVSTLTIQRTQQEDSAVYLCASSSRDRNEKLFFGSGTQLSVL.